The 8 T cell receptor beta chains below all came from one sample that was sequenced in a study of OX40 agonist ivuxolimab in advanced cancers. Library creation used the immunoSEQ multiplex PCR assay. Sourced from immuneACCESS, this table was stored by TCRdb with only in-frame sequences that have V and J called. A share of the clones is absent; for the studies checked, an unresolved V gene accounts for under half, and the remainder has no known explanation. The sample has roughly 140,000 clones on record, around 94% of them singletons. The ten largest clones represent about 0.3% of the sample. This material consisted of CD4+ or CD8+ T cells sorted from blood, taken in a trial of the OX40 agonist ivuxolimab. The receptors were sampled from an adult with an advanced solid tumor such as melanoma, head and neck, liver or kidney cancer.

V is TRBV28 and J is TRBJ1-2; tentatively, D is TRBD1 (6 bases). Deletions cut 8 bases from V and 0 bases from J, with 19 bases between. Germline loops: CDR1 MDHEN, CDR2 SYDVKM. CDR3 length: 16 residues. CDR3 residues: CASGHRGSSANYGYTF. The DNA for the CDR3 is TGTGCCAGCGGGCATAGGGGGTCTTCTGCTAACTATGGCTACACCTTC.

The V call is TRBV5-6, the J call TRBJ2-7; TRBD2 matches 14 bases. Germline CDR1 reads SGHDT; CDR2 reads YYEEEE. This CDR3 region has 15 residues. The junction had 7 bases not matched to a gene; V was cut back by 4 bases and J by 7 bases. Here the CDR3 reads CASSNGLAGGREQYF. CDR3 sequence (DNA): TGTGCCAGCAGCAACGGACTAGCGGGAGGCCGGGAGCAGTACTTC.

V and J are TRBV6-5 and TRBJ1-2; D is uncertain. Germline V gene lookup returns CDR1 MNHEY and CDR2 SVGAGI. Trimming shortened V by 7 bases and J by 9 bases, and 18 bases separated the two germline ends. The CDR3 contains 13 residues. The CDR3: CASMGRLDPRYTF. CDR3 nucleotide sequence: TGTGCCAGCATGGGGAGACTAGACCCCCGCTACACCTTC.

The DNA for the CDR3 is TGTGCCAGCAGCTTCCGGGACAGCGAAAAACTGTTTTTT. Protein product: CASSFRDSEKLFF. The chain is built from TRBV7-2 and TRBJ1-4, with TRBD1 identical over 7 bases. J gave up 8 bases and V 3 bases, and 3 bases lay outside the gene matches. Germline assignment: CDR1 SGHTA and CDR2 FQGNSA. The CDR3 runs 13 residues.

CDR3 DNA: TGTGCCAGCAGTTACCTCGCGGTCACAGATACGCAGTATTTT. Translation: CASSYLAVTDTQYF. The chain joins TRBV6-5 to TRBJ2-3; D remains unclear. The CDR3 consists of 14 residues. In germline, CDR1 is MNHEY, CDR2 SVGAGI. With 2 bases removed from V and 2 bases from J, the gap between germline ends came to 8 bases.

The chain combines TRBV7-6 with TRBJ1-4; TRBD1 agrees at 9 bases. From germline, CDR1 is SGHVS and CDR2 FNYEAQ. This CDR3 has 15 amino acids. The V segment lost 5 bases and the J segment 7 bases; nucleotides outside the gene matches: 8. The CDR3 coding sequence is TGTGCCAGCAGCGAAGGGACAGGGATTGGTGAAAAACTGTTTTTT. Residues: CASSEGTGIGEKLFF. Full variable domain (rest looked up from reference TRBV7-6 and TRBJ1-4): GAGVSQSPRYKVTKRGQDVALRCDPISGHVSLYWYRQALGQGPEFLTYFNYEAQQDKSGLPNDRFSAERPEGSISTLTIQRTEQRDSAMYRCASSEGTGIGEKLFFGSGTQLSVL.

The V call is TRBV18, the J call TRBJ1-2; D is unclear. V lost 3 bases, J lost 3 bases, and 11 bases lay in between. The CDR3 has 14 amino acids. The germline CDR1 and CDR2 sequences are KGHSH and LQKENI. The CDR3 region is CASSPQDGDYGYTF. Here the CDR3 DNA reads TGTGCCAGCTCACCCCAAGACGGAGACTATGGCTACACCTTC.

In its sample, this clone was seen once. The rearrangement joins TRBV5-1 to TRBJ2-3; no clear D. The CDR3 contains 15 residues. The germline V gene has CDR1 SGHRS and CDR2 YFSETQ. V gave up 0 bases and J gave up 3 bases, with 11 bases separating them. CDR3 sequence (DNA): TGCGCCAGCAGCTTGGAGACACTCACTACAGATACGCAGTATTTT. It translates to CASSLETLTTDTQYF.